The source of this T cell receptor beta chain is a study of T cell repertoires in cytomegalovirus infection (dated by TCRdb to the late 2010s). Turning to the overall study: Donor HLA type was relevant to the analysis, because carriage of CMV infection together with the matching HLA type was indicated by public TCR beta signatures.

The sample was run on an Illumina HiSeq 1500. TCRdb trimmed the raw reads at Q25, called clones with MiXCR and kept productive beta chains. Each entry is one CDR3 protein sequence, shown with its most common DNA and genes. In this sample the table shows under 250,000 distinct CDR3 sequences, 9% to 15% of which occur a single time. 1.5% to 2% of the sample is in the top ten clones. Taken from cysteine to phenylalanine, the CDR3 has 16 residues. The read is trimmed to its CDR3 DNA, 48 bases read in frame from base 1. For CDR1 and CDR2, the germline V gene lists MDHEN and SYDVKM. Relative to germline, V is 1 base shorter and J is 0 bases shorter, with 9 bases between their ends. The research as a whole found: Cumulative frequency of public TCR beta family members discriminated carriers of CMV infection plus the relevant HLA type in this cohort and an independent approximately 340-donor cohort. The ex vivo response was dominated by HLA-C-restricted CMV-specific TCR beta clonotypes, which also provided the single most frequent clonotype in two of eight donors.

In its sample, this clonotype was seen many times. Its antigen is unknown. Base qualities are missing; no much larger clone stands one base away. This TCR was sampled from a human donor in good health (CMV status not recorded). Some clones in this sample may be carry-over from other donors' samples. This chain is built from TRBV28 and TRBJ2-2, with the D gene call left open. The sample was PBMCs. The DNA reads as follows: TGTGCCAGCAGTTTATCTCGGATCGCGAACACCGGGGAGCTGTTTTTT. Its amino acids are CASSLSRIANTGELFF. Supplemented by the reference TRBV28 and TRBJ2-2 proteins around the CDR3, the complete variable domain is DVKVTQSSRYLVKRTGEKVFLECVQDMDHENMFWYRQDPGLGLRLIYFSYDVKMKEKGDIPEGYSVSREKKERFSLILESASTNQTSMYLCASSLSRIANTGELFFGEGSRLTVL.